The sequence of this TCR beta chain was determined in a study of T cells in Graves' hyperthyroidism and ophthalmopathy. Overall study findings and caveats: The model's output predicted ophthalmopathy at a median of 6.5 months prior to onset.

Template material for amplifying TCR beta CDR3 regions consisted of RNA transcripts. First-round RT-PCR targeting the TCR CDR3 was performed with the HTBI primer set. TCRdb itself ran the multiplex PCR reads through MiXCR, one entry per CDR3 protein. The sample includes about 590,000 distinct CDR3 sequences, around 14% seen only once; the top ten take under 8%. This CDR3 is 12 amino acids long. Germline CDR1 reads SNHLY; CDR2 reads FYNNEI. Trimming took 10 bases from V and 4 from J; bases not matched to a gene: 4. If no ophthalmopathy progression occurred within 18 months, Graves' hyperthyroidism was stable. Diagnoses were established using clinical symptoms, serum thyroxine and TRAb, thyroid ultrasound and orbital computed tomography. This clonotype was seen ten or more times. Its target is not known.

The receptor was derived from a woman aged 25 to 39 with Graves' hyperthyroidism. The V call is TRBV2, the J call TRBJ1-1; 9 bases fit TRBD1. Sequencing input: blood. CDR3 sequence reads: CATPDRGTEAFF. The CDR3 DNA follows: TGTGCCACGCCGGACAGGGGCACTGAAGCTTTCTTT.